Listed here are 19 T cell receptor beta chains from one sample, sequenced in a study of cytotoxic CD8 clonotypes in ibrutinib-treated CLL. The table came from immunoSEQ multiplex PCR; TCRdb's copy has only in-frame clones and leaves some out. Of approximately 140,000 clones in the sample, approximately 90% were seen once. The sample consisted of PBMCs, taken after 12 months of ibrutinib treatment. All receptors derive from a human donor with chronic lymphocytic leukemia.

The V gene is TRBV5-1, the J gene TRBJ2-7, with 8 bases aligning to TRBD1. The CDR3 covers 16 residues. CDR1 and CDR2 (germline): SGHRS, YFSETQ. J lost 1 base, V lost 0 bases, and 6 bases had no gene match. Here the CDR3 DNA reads TGCGCCAGCAGCTTGGAGGGACAGGCAGTTTCCTACGAGCAGTACTTC. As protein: CASSLEGQAVSYEQYF.

The CDR3 DNA is TGTGCCAGCAGCTTGTTAGGCGATGAGCAGTTCTTC. It translates to CASSLLGDEQFF. J is TRBJ2-1 and V is TRBV5-4; D unclear. V lost 1 base to trimming and J lost 8 bases, with 7 bases between them. This CDR3 has 12 amino acids. Germline CDR1 reads SGHNT; CDR2 reads YYREEE (reference sequence). The full variable domain, its missing parts supplied by reference TRBV5-4 and TRBJ2-1, is ETGVTQSPTHLIKTRGQQVTLRCSSQSGHNTVSWYQQALGQGPQFIFQYYREEENGRGNFPPRFSGLQFPNYSSELNVNALELDDSALYLCASSLLGDEQFFGPGTRLTVL.

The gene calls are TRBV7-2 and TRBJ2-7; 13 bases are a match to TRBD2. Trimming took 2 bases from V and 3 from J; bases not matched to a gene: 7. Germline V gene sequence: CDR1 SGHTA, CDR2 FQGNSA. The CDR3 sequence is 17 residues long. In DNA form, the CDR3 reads TGTGCCAGCAGCTTATTCGGGGGGACTAGCGGGAACTACGAGCAGTACTTC. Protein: CASSLFGGTSGNYEQYF.

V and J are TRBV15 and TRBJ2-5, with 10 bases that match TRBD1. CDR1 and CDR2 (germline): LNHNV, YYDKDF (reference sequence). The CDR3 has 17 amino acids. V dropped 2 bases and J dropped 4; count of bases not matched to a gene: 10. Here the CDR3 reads CATSRYHTGTGAETQYF. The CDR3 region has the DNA TGTGCCACCAGCAGATACCATACCGGGACAGGGGCAGAGACCCAGTACTTC.

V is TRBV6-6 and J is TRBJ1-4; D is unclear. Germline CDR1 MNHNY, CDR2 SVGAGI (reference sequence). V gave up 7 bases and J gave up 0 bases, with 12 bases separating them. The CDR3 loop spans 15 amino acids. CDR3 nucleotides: TGTGCCAGCACTATACCGGGATCAACTAATGAAAAACTGTTTTTT. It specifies CASTIPGSTNEKLFF.

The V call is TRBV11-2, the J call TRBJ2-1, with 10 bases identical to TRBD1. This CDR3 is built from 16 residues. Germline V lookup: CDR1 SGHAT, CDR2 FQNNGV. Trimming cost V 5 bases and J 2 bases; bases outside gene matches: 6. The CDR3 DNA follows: TGTGCCAGCAGCATTACCGGGACAGGGGCCTACAATGAGCAGTTCTTC. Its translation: CASSITGTGAYNEQFF.

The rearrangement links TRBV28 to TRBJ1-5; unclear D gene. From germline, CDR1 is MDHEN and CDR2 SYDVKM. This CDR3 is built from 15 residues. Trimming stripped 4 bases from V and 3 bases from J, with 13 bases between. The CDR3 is CASSSSGEDNQPQHF. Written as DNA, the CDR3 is TGTGCCAGCAGTTCATCGGGTGAGGACAATCAGCCCCAGCATTTT. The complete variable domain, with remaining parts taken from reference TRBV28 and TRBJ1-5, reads DVKVTQSSRYLVKRTGEKVFLECVQDMDHENMFWYRQDPGLGLRLIYFSYDVKMKEKGDIPEGYSVSREKKERFSLILESASTNQTSMYLCASSSSGEDNQPQHFGDGTRLSIL.

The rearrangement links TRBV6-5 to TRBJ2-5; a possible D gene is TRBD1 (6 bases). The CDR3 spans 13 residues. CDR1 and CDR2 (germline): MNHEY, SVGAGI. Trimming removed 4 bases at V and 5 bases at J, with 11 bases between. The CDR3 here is CASSSGVWETQYF. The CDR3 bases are TGTGCCAGCAGTTCAGGGGTATGGGAGACCCAGTACTTC.

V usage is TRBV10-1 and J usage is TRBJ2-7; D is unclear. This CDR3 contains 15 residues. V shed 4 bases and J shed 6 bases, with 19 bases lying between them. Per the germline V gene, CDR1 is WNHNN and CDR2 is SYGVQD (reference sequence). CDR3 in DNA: TGCGCCAGCAGTGGTACCGGGTCCAAAGCCGTCGAGCAGTACTTC. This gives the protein CASSGTGSKAVEQYF.

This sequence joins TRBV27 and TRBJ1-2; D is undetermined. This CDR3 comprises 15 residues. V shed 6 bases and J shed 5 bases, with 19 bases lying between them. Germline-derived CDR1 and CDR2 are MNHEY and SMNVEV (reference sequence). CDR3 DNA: TGTGCCAGCAGGTACCGTTTGCGGCTTGGGTATGGCTACACCTTC. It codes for CASRYRLRLGYGYTF.

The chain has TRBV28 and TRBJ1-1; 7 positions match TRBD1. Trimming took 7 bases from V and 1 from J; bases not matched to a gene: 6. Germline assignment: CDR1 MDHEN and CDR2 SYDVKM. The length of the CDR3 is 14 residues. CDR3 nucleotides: TGTGCCAGCACCTTGGGACAGACGAACACTGAAGCTTTCTTT. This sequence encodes CASTLGQTNTEAFF.

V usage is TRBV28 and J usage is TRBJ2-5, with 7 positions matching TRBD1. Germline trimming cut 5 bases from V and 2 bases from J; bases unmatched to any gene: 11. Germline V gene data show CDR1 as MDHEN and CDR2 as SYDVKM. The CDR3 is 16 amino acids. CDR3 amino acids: CASSPQTGPPQETQYF. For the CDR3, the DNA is TGTGCCAGCAGTCCTCAGACAGGGCCCCCTCAAGAGACCCAGTACTTC.

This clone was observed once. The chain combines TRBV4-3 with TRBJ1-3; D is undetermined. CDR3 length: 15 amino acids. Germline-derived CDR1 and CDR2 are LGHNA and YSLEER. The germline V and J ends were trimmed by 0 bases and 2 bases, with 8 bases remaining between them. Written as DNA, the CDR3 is TGCGCCAGCAGCCAAGAAGGCACCGCTGGAAACACCATATATTTT. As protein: CASSQEGTAGNTIYF.

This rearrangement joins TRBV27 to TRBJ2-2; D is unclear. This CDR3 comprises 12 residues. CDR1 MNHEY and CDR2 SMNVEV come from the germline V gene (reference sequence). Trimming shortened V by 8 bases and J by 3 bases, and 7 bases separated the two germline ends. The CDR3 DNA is TGTGCCAGCGCCATATACACCGGGGAGCTGTTTTTT. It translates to CASAIYTGELFF.

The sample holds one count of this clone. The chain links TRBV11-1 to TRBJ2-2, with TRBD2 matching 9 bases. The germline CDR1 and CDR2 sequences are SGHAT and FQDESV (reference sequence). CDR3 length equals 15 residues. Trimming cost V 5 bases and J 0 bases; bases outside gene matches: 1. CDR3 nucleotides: TGTGCCAGCAGCCCTAGCGGGACGAACACCGGGGAGCTGTTTTTT. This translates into CASSPSGTNTGELFF.

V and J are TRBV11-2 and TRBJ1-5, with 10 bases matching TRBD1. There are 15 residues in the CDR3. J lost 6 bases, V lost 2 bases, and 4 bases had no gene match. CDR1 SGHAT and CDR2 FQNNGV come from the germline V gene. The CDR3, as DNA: TGTGCCAGCAGCTTAACCCGGGACAGGGGTCAGCCCCAGCATTTT. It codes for CASSLTRDRGQPQHF.

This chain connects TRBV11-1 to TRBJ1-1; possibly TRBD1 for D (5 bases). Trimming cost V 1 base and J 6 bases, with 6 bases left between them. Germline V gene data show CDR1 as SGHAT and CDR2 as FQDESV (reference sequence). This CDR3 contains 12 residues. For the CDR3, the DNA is TGTGCCAGCAGCTTAGTCAGGGCTGAAGCTTTCTTT. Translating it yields CASSLVRAEAFF.

The CDR3 region has the DNA TGTGCCAGCAGCCAAGATCTTCTTCGGGGGAACTATGGCTACACCTTC. The encoded protein is CASSQDLLRGNYGYTF. The chain recombines TRBV14 with TRBJ1-2; TRBD1 is a possible D gene (5 bases). Germline CDR1 SGHDN, CDR2 FVKESK. The V end was cut by 0 bases, the J end by 2 bases, with 13 bases between. The CDR3 extends over 16 amino acids.

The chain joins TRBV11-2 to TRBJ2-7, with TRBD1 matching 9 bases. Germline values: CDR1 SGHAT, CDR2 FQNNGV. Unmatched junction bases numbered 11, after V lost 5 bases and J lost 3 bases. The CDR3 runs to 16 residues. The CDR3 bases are TGTGCCAGCAGCCCATCTCCCACAGGGGGCATCTACGAGCAGTACTTC. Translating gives CASSPSPTGGIYEQYF.